These T cell receptor beta chains were read from a single sample in a study of T cells after yellow fever vaccination. MiXCR was run by TCRdb on the 5' RACE reads, yielding one entry per CDR3 protein. Found here are about 260,000 distinct CDR3 sequences, approximately 13% of them singletons; the top ten hold 0.5% to 0.6%. Material: CD4+ T cells sorted from PBMCs, obtained 45 days after the yellow fever booster vaccination. The receptors come from a man aged 25 to 45 who received the YFV17D yellow fever vaccine. Each CDR3 is given with its conserved first and last residue. A D gene is named only where the DNA matches it firmly. A clone size is listed for some rows: how often the clone was seen (once, few, many), or a class if it is expanded.

clone size: few
V gene: TRBV20-1
CDR3 length: 15
D gene: .
J gene: TRBJ2-2
CDR3 protein: CSAKDTRGDPGELFF
CDR3 DNA: TGCAGTGCTAAGGACACCCGAGGAGATCCCGGGGAGCTGTTTTTT

clone size: .
V gene: TRBV7-2
CDR3 length: 15
D gene: .
J gene: TRBJ1-3
CDR3 protein: CASTEVGGSGNTIYF
CDR3 DNA: TGTGCCAGCACCGAAGTTGGAGGCTCTGGAAACACCATATATTTT

clone size: few
V gene: TRBV20-1
CDR3 length: 11
D gene: .
J gene: TRBJ2-7
CDR3 protein: CSVFSEYEQYF
CDR3 DNA: TGCAGTGTGTTCAGCGAATACGAGCAGTACTTC

clone size: .
V gene: TRBV7-9
CDR3 length: 16
D gene: TRBD1
J gene: TRBJ1-2
CDR3 protein: CASIRTGGVSNYGYTF
CDR3 DNA: TGTGCCAGCATCCGGACAGGGGGCGTTAGCAACTATGGCTACACCTTC

clone size: many
V gene: TRBV7-7
CDR3 length: 14
D gene: TRBD1
J gene: TRBJ2-5
CDR3 protein: CASSFGQAQETQYF
CDR3 DNA: TGTGCCAGCAGCTTCGGACAGGCTCAAGAGACCCAGTACTTC

clone size: many
V gene: TRBV20-1
CDR3 length: 13
D gene: .
J gene: TRBJ2-5
CDR3 protein: CSARDRPGETQYF
CDR3 DNA: TGCAGTGCTAGAGATCGCCCGGGGGAGACCCAGTACTTC

clone size: .
V gene: TRBV5-1
CDR3 length: 17
D gene: .
J gene: TRBJ2-3
CDR3 protein: CASSSGLTTSDTDTQYF
CDR3 DNA: TGCGCCAGCAGCTCGGGCTTGACTACCTCCGACACAGATACGCAGTATTTT

clone size: few
V gene: TRBV7-2
CDR3 length: 15
D gene: TRBD2
J gene: TRBJ2-1
CDR3 protein: CASRLAGGPYNEQFF
CDR3 DNA: TGTGCCAGCAGGCTAGCGGGAGGGCCTTACAATGAGCAGTTCTTC

clone size: many
V gene: TRBV19
CDR3 length: 16
D gene: TRBD2
J gene: TRBJ2-3
CDR3 protein: CASSIVAGAPTDTQYF
CDR3 DNA: TGTGCCAGTAGTATCGTGGCGGGAGCCCCCACAGATACGCAGTATTTT

clone size: .
V gene: TRBV20-1
CDR3 length: 17
D gene: .
J gene: TRBJ1-3
CDR3 protein: CSARSPGPQGHRNTIYF
CDR3 DNA: TGCAGTGCTAGGTCCCCGGGACCCCAAGGCCATAGAAACACCATATATTTT

clone size: few
V gene: TRBV7-2
CDR3 length: 13
D gene: .
J gene: TRBJ1-6
CDR3 protein: CASSLQANSPLHF
CDR3 DNA: TGTGCCAGCAGCTTGCAGGCCAATTCACCCCTCCACTTT

clone size: few
V gene: TRBV29-1
CDR3 length: 12
D gene: .
J gene: TRBJ2-3
CDR3 protein: CSGGGGTDTQYF
CDR3 DNA: TGCAGCGGGGGCGGCGGCACAGATACGCAGTATTTT

clone size: .
V gene: TRBV3-1
CDR3 length: 14
D gene: .
J gene: TRBJ1-3
CDR3 protein: CASSQGHAGNTIYF
CDR3 DNA: TGTGCCAGCAGCCAAGGCCACGCTGGAAACACCATATATTTT

clone size: few
V gene: TRBV7-2
CDR3 length: 17
D gene: TRBD1
J gene: TRBJ2-5
CDR3 protein: CASSSRRDSLLQETQYF
CDR3 DNA: TGTGCCAGCAGCTCCCGCCGGGACAGCCTTCTCCAAGAGACCCAGTACTTC

clone size: .
V gene: TRBV3-1
CDR3 length: 17
D gene: TRBD2
J gene: TRBJ2-7
CDR3 protein: CASSPLPSSGRAGEQYF
CDR3 DNA: TGTGCCAGCAGCCCCCTGCCATCTAGCGGGAGGGCGGGAGAGCAGTACTTC

clone size: .
V gene: TRBV5-1
CDR3 length: 17
D gene: TRBD2
J gene: TRBJ2-3
CDR3 protein: CATSLRSAGGNTDTQYF
CDR3 DNA: TGCGCCACCAGCTTGCGATCGGCGGGAGGTAACACAGATACGCAGTATTTT

clone size: many
V gene: TRBV5-1
CDR3 length: 16
D gene: TRBD2
J gene: TRBJ2-7
CDR3 protein: CASSLPGTSGRTEQYF
CDR3 DNA: TGCGCCAGCAGCTTGCCAGGGACTAGCGGGAGAACCGAGCAGTACTTC

clone size: few
V gene: TRBV5-1
CDR3 length: 18
D gene: TRBD1
J gene: TRBJ2-5
CDR3 protein: CASSLVLTGTGPQETQYF
CDR3 DNA: TGCGCCAGCAGCTTGGTCTTAACCGGGACAGGGCCCCAAGAGACCCAGTACTTC

clone size: many
V gene: TRBV27
CDR3 length: 14
D gene: .
J gene: TRBJ2-2
CDR3 protein: CARLEPPNTGELFF
CDR3 DNA: TGTGCCCGCTTGGAGCCACCGAACACCGGGGAGCTGTTTTTT

clone size: .
V gene: TRBV12-3/TRBV12-4
CDR3 length: 13
D gene: .
J gene: TRBJ1-2
CDR3 protein: CASSHGQSYGYTF
CDR3 DNA: TGTGCCAGCAGTCACGGACAGAGCTATGGCTACACCTTC

clone size: few
V gene: TRBV7-9
CDR3 length: 15
D gene: .
J gene: TRBJ2-7
CDR3 protein: CASSLAGTPRYEQYF
CDR3 DNA: TGTGCCAGCAGCTTGGCCGGGACCCCCCGTTACGAGCAGTACTTC

clone size: few
V gene: TRBV15
CDR3 length: 14
D gene: .
J gene: TRBJ2-3
CDR3 protein: CATSRGQGTDTQYF
CDR3 DNA: TGTGCCACCAGCAGAGGACAGGGCACAGATACGCAGTATTTT

clone size: .
V gene: TRBV28
CDR3 length: 15
D gene: TRBD1
J gene: TRBJ2-7
CDR3 protein: CASRSSGQGAREQYF
CDR3 DNA: TGTGCCAGCAGGTCCTCGGGACAGGGGGCGAGGGAGCAGTACTTC

clone size: few
V gene: TRBV7-3
CDR3 length: 15
D gene: TRBD1
J gene: TRBJ2-7
CDR3 protein: CASSLRGTDPNEQYF
CDR3 DNA: TGTGCCAGCAGCTTAAGGGGGACAGACCCTAACGAGCAGTACTTC

clone size: few
V gene: TRBV5-5
CDR3 length: 18
D gene: TRBD1
J gene: TRBJ1-1
CDR3 protein: CASELYGRYRDRNTEAFF
CDR3 DNA: TGTGCCAGCGAACTGTACGGTAGATACAGGGACAGGAACACTGAAGCTTTCTTT

clone size: few
V gene: TRBV29-1
CDR3 length: 13
D gene: .
J gene: TRBJ2-2
CDR3 protein: CSVGQMNTGELFF
CDR3 DNA: TGCAGCGTTGGACAGATGAACACCGGGGAGCTGTTTTTT

clone size: .
V gene: TRBV7-2
CDR3 length: 12
D gene: .
J gene: TRBJ2-3
CDR3 protein: CASSPKMDTQYF
CDR3 DNA: TGTGCCAGCAGTCCAAAAATGGATACGCAGTATTTT

clone size: few
V gene: TRBV5-1
CDR3 length: 14
D gene: TRBD2
J gene: TRBJ2-2
CDR3 protein: CASISGSGTGELFF
CDR3 DNA: TGCGCCAGCATTAGCGGGAGTGGAACCGGGGAGCTGTTTTTT

clone size: .
V gene: TRBV7-9
CDR3 length: 13
D gene: .
J gene: TRBJ2-2
CDR3 protein: CASSNTLMGELFF
CDR3 DNA: TGTGCCAGCAGCAACACGCTTATGGGGGAGCTGTTTTTT

clone size: .
V gene: TRBV7-2
CDR3 length: 16
D gene: TRBD2
J gene: TRBJ2-3
CDR3 protein: CASSYNSGRGTDTQYF
CDR3 DNA: TGTGCCAGCAGCTATAATAGCGGGAGGGGAACAGATACGCAGTATTTT

clone size: .
V gene: TRBV29-1
CDR3 length: 13
D gene: .
J gene: TRBJ1-1
CDR3 protein: CSVEGAGLGEAFF
CDR3 DNA: TGCAGCGTTGAAGGTGCGGGTTTGGGTGAAGCTTTCTTT

clone size: .
V gene: TRBV4-3
CDR3 length: 18
D gene: .
J gene: TRBJ2-7
CDR3 protein: CASSQEIGGASRSYEQYF
CDR3 DNA: TGCGCCAGCAGCCAAGAAATTGGGGGCGCGAGCCGGTCCTACGAGCAGTACTTC

clone size: .
V gene: TRBV11-2
CDR3 length: 15
D gene: TRBD1
J gene: TRBJ2-7
CDR3 protein: CASSSTTGGEGEQYF
CDR3 DNA: TGTGCCAGCAGCTCAACGACAGGGGGCGAGGGGGAGCAGTACTTC

clone size: .
V gene: TRBV7-9
CDR3 length: 14
D gene: .
J gene: TRBJ2-1
CDR3 protein: CASSLARGNNEQFF
CDR3 DNA: TGTGCCAGCAGCTTAGCGAGAGGCAACAATGAGCAGTTCTTC

clone size: few
V gene: TRBV29-1
CDR3 length: 14
D gene: .
J gene: TRBJ2-3
CDR3 protein: CSVRIGGSTDTQYF
CDR3 DNA: TGCAGCGTCCGGATAGGGGGGAGCACAGATACGCAGTATTTT

clone size: few
V gene: TRBV28
CDR3 length: 14
D gene: TRBD1
J gene: TRBJ1-1
CDR3 protein: CASSLTGRYTEAFF
CDR3 DNA: TGTGCCAGCAGTTTGACAGGGAGATACACTGAGGCTTTCTTT

clone size: .
V gene: TRBV5-1
CDR3 length: 17
D gene: TRBD2
J gene: TRBJ2-7
CDR3 protein: CASSLRLAGDWSYEQYF
CDR3 DNA: TGCGCCAGCAGCCTCAGACTAGCGGGAGATTGGTCCTACGAGCAGTACTTC

clone size: .
V gene: TRBV7-2
CDR3 length: 14
D gene: .
J gene: TRBJ2-1
CDR3 protein: CASTRQEGAYEQFF
CDR3 DNA: TGTGCCAGCACGCGACAGGAGGGAGCTTATGAGCAGTTCTTC

clone size: .
V gene: TRBV10-2
CDR3 length: 14
D gene: .
J gene: TRBJ1-5
CDR3 protein: CASSDGRVGQPQHF
CDR3 DNA: TGCGCCAGCAGTGACGGCAGGGTGGGACAGCCCCAGCATTTT

clone size: .
V gene: TRBV14
CDR3 length: 13
D gene: TRBD2
J gene: TRBJ2-3
CDR3 protein: CASSQDRAGTQYF
CDR3 DNA: TGTGCCAGCAGCCAAGATCGAGCGGGGACGCAGTATTTT

clone size: .
V gene: TRBV3-1
CDR3 length: 14
D gene: .
J gene: TRBJ2-2
CDR3 protein: CASSQRNYAGELFF
CDR3 DNA: TGTGCCAGCAGCCAACGAAACTACGCCGGGGAGCTGTTTTTT

clone size: few
V gene: TRBV19
CDR3 length: 13
D gene: .
J gene: TRBJ1-2
CDR3 protein: CASSMASPYGYTF
CDR3 DNA: TGTGCCAGTAGTATGGCCAGCCCCTATGGCTACACCTTC

clone size: few
V gene: TRBV3-1
CDR3 length: 15
D gene: TRBD1
J gene: TRBJ2-5
CDR3 protein: CASSQAGQGLETQYF
CDR3 DNA: TGTGCCAGCAGCCAAGCCGGACAGGGGCTTGAGACCCAGTACTTC

clone size: few
V gene: TRBV4-3
CDR3 length: 16
D gene: TRBD2
J gene: TRBJ2-7
CDR3 protein: CASSQNRDYPTYEQYF
CDR3 DNA: TGCGCCAGCAGCCAAAACCGGGACTACCCGACCTACGAGCAGTACTTC

clone size: .
V gene: TRBV20-1
CDR3 length: 13
D gene: .
J gene: TRBJ1-2
CDR3 protein: CSARIGGQGSYTF
CDR3 DNA: TGCAGTGCTAGGATCGGGGGCCAAGGGAGCTACACCTTC

clone size: few
V gene: TRBV20-1
CDR3 length: 14
D gene: .
J gene: TRBJ1-5
CDR3 protein: CSARDGGSEQPQHF
CDR3 DNA: TGCAGTGCTAGAGATGGGGGATCTGAGCAGCCCCAGCATTTT

clone size: few
V gene: TRBV24-1
CDR3 length: 16
D gene: .
J gene: TRBJ2-3
CDR3 protein: CATSDKRVGGTDTQYF
CDR3 DNA: TGTGCCACCAGTGATAAAAGGGTTGGGGGCACAGATACGCAGTATTTT

clone size: .
V gene: TRBV30
CDR3 length: 12
D gene: .
J gene: TRBJ1-1
CDR3 protein: CAWSGGHTEAFF
CDR3 DNA: TGTGCCTGGAGTGGGGGGCACACTGAAGCTTTCTTT

clone size: .
V gene: TRBV28
CDR3 length: 16
D gene: TRBD2
J gene: TRBJ2-5
CDR3 protein: CASSSIRTSALGTQYF
CDR3 DNA: TGTGCCAGCAGTTCCATCAGGACTAGCGCCCTGGGAACCCAGTACTTC